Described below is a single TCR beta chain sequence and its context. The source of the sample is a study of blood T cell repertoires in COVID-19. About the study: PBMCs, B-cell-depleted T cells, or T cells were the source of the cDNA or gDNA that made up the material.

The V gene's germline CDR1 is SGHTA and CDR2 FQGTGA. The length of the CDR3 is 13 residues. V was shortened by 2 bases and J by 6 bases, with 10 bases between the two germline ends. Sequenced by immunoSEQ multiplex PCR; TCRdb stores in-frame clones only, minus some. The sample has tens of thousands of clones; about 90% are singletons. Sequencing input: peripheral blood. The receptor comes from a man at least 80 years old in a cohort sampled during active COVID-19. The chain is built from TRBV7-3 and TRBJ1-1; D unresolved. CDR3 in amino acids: CASSLGLLAEAFF. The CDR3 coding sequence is TGTGCCAGCAGCTTAGGGCTGTTGGCTGAAGCTTTCTTT.